The rows below give T cell receptor beta chains drawn from one sample of a study of blood T cell repertoires in COVID-19. TCRdb's copy holds only in-frame clones and misses some; the assay was immunoSEQ multiplex PCR. Counted here are approximately 120,000 clones, roughly 79% occurring once; the ten biggest clones make up roughly a tenth. Sequencing was performed on peripheral blood. The receptors derive from a human donor in a cohort sampled during active COVID-19. Both conserved end residues are part of each CDR3. The D gene is left open where the match is weak. Clone sizes are given selectively: once, few, many, or a class where the clone is expanded.

d_call	clone_size	v_call	j_call	cdr3_nt	cdr3_aa
-	-	TRBV11-2	TRBJ1-6	TGTGCCAGCAGCCTCTTTACCGGGAGCAGGAATTCACCCCTCCACTTT	CASSLFTGSRNSPLHF
TRBD2	-	TRBV6-4	TRBJ2-1	TGTGCCAGCAGTGTTCTAGCGGGGGGGCTCTATGAGCAGTTCTTC	CASSVLAGGLYEQFF
TRBD1	-	TRBV6-5	TRBJ1-2	TGTGCCAGCAGTTCAGACAGGGGGTTTAACTATGGCTACACCTTC	CASSSDRGFNYGYTF
-	few	TRBV6-5	TRBJ1-2	TGTGCCAGCAGTTACTCTAGACAGCTAAACTATGGCTACACCTTC	CASSYSRQLNYGYTF
TRBD1	-	TRBV4-1	TRBJ1-2	TGCGCCAGCAGCCAAGTCGTCATCAGGGGGCAGGGAGGCTACACCTTC	CASSQVVIRGQGGYTF
-	-	TRBV21-1	TRBJ2-1	TGTGCCAGCATCATGGGGGGACTCCCGAAGAGCTCCTACAATGAGCAGTTCTTC	CASIMGGLPKSSYNEQFF
TRBD1	-	TRBV30	TRBJ2-7	TGTGCCTGGGCAGGGGGCGCGGACGAGCAGTACTTC	CAWAGGADEQYF
-	-	TRBV30	TRBJ1-3	TGTGCCTGGAGTTCGGGGGGAGACACCATATATTTT	CAWSSGGDTIYF
-	-	TRBV2	TRBJ2-3	TGTGCCAGCTCGGCAGGGTTCATGTATACGCAGTATTTT	CASSAGFMYTQYF
TRBD2	-	TRBV27	TRBJ2-3	TGTGCCAGCAGTGTTACTAGCGGAACTACAACAGATACGCAGTATTTT	CASSVTSGTTTDTQYF
-	-	TRBV11-2	TRBJ1-1	TGTGCCAGCAGCTTAGAGCGGAACACTGAAGCTTTCTTT	CASSLERNTEAFF
TRBD1	-	TRBV3-1/TRBV3-2	TRBJ1-5	TGTGCCGCAGGGGGGCCATATAGCAATCAGCCCCAGCATTTT	CAAGGPYSNQPQHF
-	-	TRBV5-1	TRBJ1-2	TGCGCCAGCAGCTTGTTACAGGGAAATTTAGGCTACACCTTC	CASSLLQGNLGYTF
TRBD1	-	TRBV6-2/TRBV6-3	TRBJ1-5	TGTGCCAGCAGTGCTCCGGGACAGGGGTTTCAGCCCCAGCATTTT	CASSAPGQGFQPQHF
-	-	TRBV5-4	TRBJ2-1	TGTGCCAGCAGCGCCCCTTTTCGCGCTAACAATGAGCAGTTCTTC	CASSAPFRANNEQFF
TRBD1	-	TRBV11-2	TRBJ2-2	TGTGCCAGCAGCTTCTTAACAGGGGGATTTCGCACCGGGGAGCTGTTTTTT	CASSFLTGGFRTGELFF
-	-	TRBV19	TRBJ1-2	TGTGCCAGTAGTCCCAGGACAGATGGCTACACCTTC	CASSPRTDGYTF
-	few	TRBV19	TRBJ1-1	TGTGCCAGCCAGTACGAAGGACTGGGAAAGAACACTGAAGCTTTCTTT	CASQYEGLGKNTEAFF
TRBD1	-	TRBV9	TRBJ1-6	TGTGCCAGCAGTCCCAGGGGGAGCGCCTATAATTCACCCCTCCACTTT	CASSPRGSAYNSPLHF
-	-	TRBV21-1	TRBJ2-2	TGTGCCAGCCAGGGACTAGCGGGGGGCGACCGGGGAGCTGTTTTT	CASQGLAGGDRGAVF
-	-	TRBV19	TRBJ1-6	TGTGCCAGTAGCTCCGGTCCGGATTCACCCCTCCACTTT	CASSSGPDSPLHF
-	-	TRBV6-6	TRBJ2-3	TGTGCCAGCAGTTACGTGGGGTTAGGGGCAGATACGCAGTATTTT	CASSYVGLGADTQYF
-	once	TRBV11-2	TRBJ1-6	TGTGCCAGCAGCTTGGTTAAACAGGGTTTTAGGTCACCCCTCCACTTT	CASSLVKQGFRSPLHF
TRBD2	-	TRBV7-9	TRBJ2-1	TGTGCCAGCAGCTTATGGGGACTAGCGGGCTCCTACAATGAGCAGTTCTTC	CASSLWGLAGSYNEQFF
-	-	TRBV5-4	TRBJ1-2	TGTGCCAGCAGCCCATCTGGGGGCTTCAACAACTATGGCTACACCTTC	CASSPSGGFNNYGYTF
-	-	TRBV19	TRBJ1-1	TGTGCCAGTAGCCCAGGGAGGCCCAACACTGAAGCTTTCTTT	CASSPGRPNTEAFF
-	-	TRBV19	TRBJ2-2	TGTGCCAGTAGTGGGACTGGGGGTGCCGGGGAGCTGTTTTTT	CASSGTGGAGELFF
-	-	TRBV7-9	TRBJ2-5	TGTGCCAGCAGCTTAGTTTCTCGAGGAGAGACCCAGTACTTC	CASSLVSRGETQYF
TRBD1	-	TRBV27	TRBJ2-2	TGTGCCAGCAGTTCCAGGGGGCTAGGGGTAACCGGGGAGCTGTTTTTT	CASSSRGLGVTGELFF
TRBD1	-	TRBV11-2	TRBJ1-3	TGTGCCAGCAGGCTAGCGGGACAGGGGGCGCGTGGAAACACCATATATTTT	CASRLAGQGARGNTIYF
-	-	TRBV6-5	TRBJ1-2	TGTGCCAGCAGGACCCAGGGCATCTATGGCTACACCTTC	CASRTQGIYGYTF
-	-	TRBV30	TRBJ1-2	TGTGCCTGGAGACCATCGGTGAACTATGGCTACACCTTC	CAWRPSVNYGYTF
TRBD1	once	TRBV19	TRBJ1-1	TGTGCCAGTAGCGCGGGACAGGGTAACACTGAAGCTTTCTTT	CASSAGQGNTEAFF
-	few	TRBV29-1	TRBJ1-4	TGCAGCACACGCGGGGGGGAGTTAAATGAAAAACTGTTTTTT	CSTRGGELNEKLFF
-	-	TRBV7-2	TRBJ1-1	TGTGCCAGCAGCCAAAACAGGGAGGGCACTGAAGCTTTCTTT	CASSQNREGTEAFF
-	once	TRBV6-5	TRBJ2-7	TGTGCCAGCAGTTACGGCGCAGGCCCTTCCTACGAGCAGTACTTC	CASSYGAGPSYEQYF
-	-	TRBV5-1	TRBJ1-2	TGCGCCAGCACCTTGGATGTGTCGGGGTATGGCTACACCTTC	CASTLDVSGYGYTF
TRBD1	once	TRBV27	TRBJ1-6	TGTGCCAGCAGTGGCCTAGGGGGCAATGTATCACCCCTCCACTTT	CASSGLGGNVSPLHF
TRBD1	-	TRBV28	TRBJ1-2	TGTGCCAGCAGTTTCCTACTGGGGGACAGGCCTCTCTACACCTTC	CASSFLLGDRPLYTF
TRBD1	once	TRBV5-4	TRBJ2-6	TGTGCCAGCAGCTTAGGGACAGGGAATTCTGGGGCCAACGTCCTGACTTTC	CASSLGTGNSGANVLTF
-	once	TRBV2	TRBJ2-1	TGTGCCATCCGACGTCAGGAATATTACAATGAGCAGTTCTTC	CAIRRQEYYNEQFF
TRBD1	once	TRBV28	TRBJ1-3	TGTGCCAGCAGGCTTCCCACAGGGGTTGGAAACACCATATATTTT	CASRLPTGVGNTIYF
TRBD1	-	TRBV30	TRBJ1-1	TGTGCCTGGAGGGGACAGTGGGGCCGGACTGAAGCTTTCTTT	CAWRGQWGRTEAFF
TRBD2	-	TRBV5-6	TRBJ2-4	TGTGCCAGCAGTCTAGCGGGGGGTAAAAACATTCAGTACTTC	CASSLAGGKNIQYF
TRBD1	-	TRBV2	TRBJ1-1	TGTGCCAGCAGTGAAAGGGACAGGGTGAGAAACACTGAAGCTTTCTTT	CASSERDRVRNTEAFF
-	-	TRBV3-1/TRBV3-2	TRBJ1-6	TGTGCCAGCAGCCAAGTTGCCGCTACCGGGTCACCCCTCCACTTT	CASSQVAATGSPLHF